The 15 T cell receptor beta chains reported below all come from one sample, sequenced in a study of neurological immune-mediated disorders. TCRdb reprocessed the 5' RACE reads with MiXCR, giving one entry per CDR3 protein. The sample lists 27,000 or so distinct CDR3 sequences, around a fifth seen once, with roughly 17% in the top ten. The sample consisted of PBMCs. The receptors originated from a woman aged 55-69 years in good health.

There are a few counts of this clonotype. The chain joins TRBV6-6 to TRBJ2-2, with a possible D match to TRBD1 (6 bases). The germline CDR1 and CDR2 sequences are MNHNY and SVGAGI (reference sequence). This CDR3 contains 17 residues. V lost 2 bases to trimming and J lost 1 base, with 14 bases between them. CDR3 sequence (DNA): TGTGCCAGCAGTTACGACAAACAGGGCGTGAACACCGGGGAGCTGTTTTTT. Translated: CASSYDKQGVNTGELFF.

In regard to this clonotype: One junction end disagrees with the germline gene, perhaps due to a read error. This sequence joins TRBV5-1 and TRBJ2-3, with D unclear. Looked up from germline, CDR1 is SGHRS and CDR2 is YFSETQ. The CDR3 is 15 residues long. Written as DNA, the CDR3 is TGCGCCAGCAGCTTGAGTGGCGGAAGCACAGATACTCAGTCTTTT. Its protein product is CASSLSGGSTDTQSF.

This clonotype was recorded many times. The J gene is TRBJ2-7, the V gene TRBV28, with D perhaps given as TRBD1 or TRBD2 (5 bases each). Germline V gene data show CDR1 as MDHEN and CDR2 as SYDVKM. This CDR3 contains 15 residues. Trimming pared 5 bases from V and 5 bases from J, leaving 19 bases between. The CDR3 nucleotides are TGTGCCAGCAGTCCCCAGGGATTCGGGGTCAACGAGCAGTACTTC. Encoded protein: CASSPQGFGVNEQYF.

This clonotype was picked up many times. The V call is TRBV7-6, the J call TRBJ2-3, with 10 bases matching TRBD2. Trimming took 4 bases from V and 2 from J; bases not matched to a gene: 3. CDR1 and CDR2 (germline): SGHVS, FNYEAQ. CDR3 length: 15 residues. Written as DNA, the CDR3 is TGTGCCAGCAGCTCAAGCGGGGGGGCCACAGATACGCAGTATTTT. Its translation is CASSSSGGATDTQYF. The whole variable domain, remainder taken from reference TRBV7-6 and TRBJ2-3, is GAGVSQSPRYKVTKRGQDVALRCDPISGHVSLYWYRQALGQGPEFLTYFNYEAQQDKSGLPNDRFSAERPEGSISTLTIQRTEQRDSAMYRCASSSSGGATDTQYFGPGTRLTVL.

This clonotype was detected many times. The chain is built from TRBV18 and TRBJ2-7, with TRBD1 matching over 9 bases. Germline-derived CDR1 and CDR2 are KGHSH and LQKENI. J was trimmed by 7 bases and V by 2 bases; bases with no gene match: 6. The CDR3 runs to 14 residues. In nucleotides, the CDR3 is TGTGCCAGCTCACCATCCGGGACAGGGAGAGAGCAGTACTTC. This gives the protein CASSPSGTGREQYF. Based on the CDR3 plus reference TRBV18 and TRBJ2-7, the full variable domain is NAGVMQNPRHLVRRRGQEARLRCSPMKGHSHVYWYRQLPEEGLKFMVYLQKENIIDESGMPKERFSAEFPKEGPSILRIQQVVRGDSAAYFCASSPSGTGREQYFGPGTRLTVT.

This clonotype was detected ten times or more. V and J are TRBV4-2 and TRBJ2-1; 9 nucleotides agree with TRBD1. The ends lost 0 bases at V and 10 bases at J; junction bases unmatched: 7. The germline gives CDR1 LGHNA, CDR2 YNFKEQ. The length of the CDR3 is 15 residues. The CDR3 is CASSQDRGQGREQFF. The CDR3 nucleotides read TGTGCCAGCAGCCAAGACCGGGGACAGGGACGAGAGCAGTTCTTC.

The chain combines TRBV20-1 with TRBJ2-1, with 8 bases lining up with TRBD1. This CDR3 comprises 15 residues. Germline values: CDR1 DFQATT, CDR2 SNEGSKA (reference sequence). The CDR3 spells CRAEQGASPYNEQFF. The CDR3 nucleotides are TGCAGAGCAGAGCAGGGGGCGAGCCCCTACAATGAGCAGTTCTTC.

This rearrangement joins TRBV18 to TRBJ2-2; no reliable D call. The germline V gene encodes CDR1 KGHSH and CDR2 LQKENI. This CDR3 is built from 13 residues. Trimming shortened V by 3 bases and J by 7 bases, and 9 bases separated the two germline ends. The CDR3 coding sequence is TGTGCCAGCTCACCCCAGGATTTCGGGGAGCTGTTTTTT. Translated, it gives CASSPQDFGELFF.

This clonotype was detected many times. The chain has TRBV18 and TRBJ2-5; 9 nucleotides agree with TRBD2. The J segment lost 0 bases and the V segment lost 0 bases, leaving 2 bases of the junction unmatched. CDR3 size: 16 residues. Germline V gene sequence: CDR1 KGHSH, CDR2 LQKENI. CDR3 in amino acids: CASSPPRLADQETQYF. The CDR3 DNA follows: TGTGCCAGCTCACCACCGAGACTAGCGGACCAAGAGACCCAGTACTTC.

This clonotype was counted ten times or more. The genes are TRBV28 and TRBJ2-7; 8 bases match TRBD1. V was clipped by 6 bases and J by 13 bases; unmatched bases: 11. Germline CDR1 is MDHEN and CDR2 is SYDVKM. The CDR3 extends over 12 amino acids. DNA for the CDR3: TGTGCCAGCAGGCACCCGGGACAGGAAGTTTACTTC. It codes for CASRHPGQEVYF.

At least ten counts were recorded for this clonotype. The J gene is TRBJ2-7, the V gene TRBV14; D remains ambiguous. V lost 2 bases, J lost 6 bases, and 5 bases lay in between. This CDR3 contains 11 residues. Germline lookup yields CDR1 SGHDN and CDR2 FVKESK. The CDR3 here is CASSQRSEQYF. In DNA form, the CDR3 reads TGTGCCAGCAGCCAACGGTCCGAGCAGTACTTC.

This clonotype was counted many times. The rearrangement joins TRBV20-1 to TRBJ2-1; D gene uncertain. The CDR3 extends over 13 amino acids. Trimming cost V 1 base and J 9 bases, with 13 bases left between them. CDR1 is DFQATT, CDR2 SNEGSKA, per germline (reference sequence). The CDR3 region has the DNA TGCAGTGCTAGAGCCTTCCCAGGCACTGAGCAGTTCTTC. This translates into CSARAFPGTEQFF.

There are many counts of this clonotype. The chain combines TRBV4-3 with TRBJ1-4; D is undetermined. There are 14 residues in the CDR3. The germline V and J ends were trimmed by 1 base and 1 base, with 4 bases remaining between them. In germline, CDR1 is LGHNA, CDR2 YSLEER. The DNA for the CDR3 is TGCGCCAGCAGCCAAGGTTTAACTAATGAAAAACTGTTTTTT. This codes for CASSQGLTNEKLFF.

This clonotype was observed at least ten times. The chain couples TRBV2 to TRBJ2-5, with D perhaps matching TRBD1 (5 bases). This CDR3 comprises 13 residues. V lost 8 bases, J lost 3 bases, and 13 bases lay in between. Germline CDR1 is SNHLY and CDR2 is FYNNEI. The CDR3 DNA sequence: TGTGCCAGCTCAAGGGGCAGGGAAGAGACCCAGTACTTC. Its protein product is CASSRGREETQYF.

This clonotype occurred many times. The rearrangement uses TRBV15 and TRBJ1-2; D gene uncertain. V was clipped by 0 bases and J by 5 bases, with 4 bases between them. The CDR3 consists of 12 residues. Germline CDR1 and CDR2: LNHNV and YYDKDF (reference sequence). The CDR3 nucleotides read TGTGCCACCAGCAGAGATTGGTATGGCTACACCTTC. Its protein product is CATSRDWYGYTF. The variable domain in full, with the rest retrieved from reference TRBV15 and TRBJ1-2, is DAMVIQNPRYQVTQFGKPVTLSCSQTLNHNVMYWYQQKSSQAPKLLFHYYDKDFNNEADTPDNFQSRRPNTSFCFLDIRSPGLGDTAMYLCATSRDWYGYTFGSGTRLTVV.